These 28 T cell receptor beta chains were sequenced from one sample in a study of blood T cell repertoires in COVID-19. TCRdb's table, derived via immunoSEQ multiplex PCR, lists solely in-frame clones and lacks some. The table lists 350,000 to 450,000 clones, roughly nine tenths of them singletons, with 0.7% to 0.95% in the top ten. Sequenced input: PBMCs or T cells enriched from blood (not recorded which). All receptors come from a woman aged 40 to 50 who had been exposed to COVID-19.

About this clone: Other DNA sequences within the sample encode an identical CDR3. The chain's CDR3 is CASSIGGGEQYF. Here the CDR3 DNA reads TGTGCCAGTAGTATAGGGGGAGGCGAGCAGTACTTC. The chain carries TRBV19 and TRBJ2-7, with D perhaps TRBD2 (6 bases). This CDR3 is 12 amino acids long. With 1 base removed from V and 6 bases from J, the gap between germline ends came to 7 bases. Germline-derived CDR1 and CDR2 are LNHDA and SQIVND (reference sequence).

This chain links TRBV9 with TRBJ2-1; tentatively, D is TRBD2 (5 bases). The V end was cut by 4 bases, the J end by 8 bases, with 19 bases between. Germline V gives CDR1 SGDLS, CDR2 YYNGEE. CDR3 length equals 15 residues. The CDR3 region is CASSPRGRGSDEQFF. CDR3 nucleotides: TGTGCCAGCAGCCCCAGAGGTCGGGGAAGCGATGAGCAGTTCTTC.

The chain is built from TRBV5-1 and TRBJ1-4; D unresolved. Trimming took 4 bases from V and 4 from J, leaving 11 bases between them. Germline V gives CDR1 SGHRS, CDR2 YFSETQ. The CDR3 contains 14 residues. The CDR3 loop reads CASSAGLVNEKLFF. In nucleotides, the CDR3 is TGCGCCAGCAGCGCGGGTCTCGTTAATGAAAAACTGTTTTTT.

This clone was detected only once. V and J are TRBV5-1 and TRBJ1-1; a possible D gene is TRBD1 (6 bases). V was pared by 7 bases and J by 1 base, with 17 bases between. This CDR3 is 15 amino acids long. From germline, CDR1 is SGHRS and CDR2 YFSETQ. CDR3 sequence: CASPVSGAKNTEAFF. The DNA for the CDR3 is TGCGCCAGCCCTGTATCAGGGGCCAAGAACACTGAAGCTTTCTTT.

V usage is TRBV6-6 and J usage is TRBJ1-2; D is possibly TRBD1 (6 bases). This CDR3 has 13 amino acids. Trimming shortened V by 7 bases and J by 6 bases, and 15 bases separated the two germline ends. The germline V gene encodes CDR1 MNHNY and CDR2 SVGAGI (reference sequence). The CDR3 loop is CASTNANRDGYTF. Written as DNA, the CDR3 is TGTGCCAGCACTAACGCTAACAGGGATGGCTACACCTTC.

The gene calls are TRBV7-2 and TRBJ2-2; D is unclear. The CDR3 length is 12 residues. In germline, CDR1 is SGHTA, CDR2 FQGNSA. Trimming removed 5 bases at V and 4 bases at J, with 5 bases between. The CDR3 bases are TGTGCCAGCAGCCTACCCACCGGGGAGCTGTTTTTT. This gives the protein CASSLPTGELFF.

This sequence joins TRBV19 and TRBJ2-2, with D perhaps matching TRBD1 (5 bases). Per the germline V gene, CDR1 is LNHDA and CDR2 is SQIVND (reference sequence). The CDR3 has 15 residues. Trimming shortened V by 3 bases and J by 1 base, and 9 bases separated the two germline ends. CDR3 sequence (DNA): TGTGCCAGTAGTATTTCAGGGCGGAACACCGGGGAGCTGTTTTTT. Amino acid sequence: CASSISGRNTGELFF.

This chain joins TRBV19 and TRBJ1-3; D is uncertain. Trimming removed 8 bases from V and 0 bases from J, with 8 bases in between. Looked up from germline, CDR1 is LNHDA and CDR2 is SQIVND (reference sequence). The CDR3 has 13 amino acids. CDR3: CASRVNSGNTIYF. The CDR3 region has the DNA TGTGCCAGTCGCGTCAACTCTGGAAACACCATATATTTT.

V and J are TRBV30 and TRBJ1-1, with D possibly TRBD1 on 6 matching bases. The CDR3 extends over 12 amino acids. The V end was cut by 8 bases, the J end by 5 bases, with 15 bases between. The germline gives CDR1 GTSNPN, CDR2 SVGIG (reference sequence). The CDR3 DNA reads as TGTGCCGGTATCACAGGGAATACTGAAGCTTTCTTT. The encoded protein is CAGITGNTEAFF.

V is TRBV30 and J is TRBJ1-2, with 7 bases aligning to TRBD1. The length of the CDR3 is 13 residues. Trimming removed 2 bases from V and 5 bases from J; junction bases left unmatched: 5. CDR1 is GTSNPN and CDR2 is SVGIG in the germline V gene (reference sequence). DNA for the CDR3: TGTGCCTGGAGTCCCCACAGGGGTTATGGCTACACCTTC. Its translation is CAWSPHRGYGYTF.

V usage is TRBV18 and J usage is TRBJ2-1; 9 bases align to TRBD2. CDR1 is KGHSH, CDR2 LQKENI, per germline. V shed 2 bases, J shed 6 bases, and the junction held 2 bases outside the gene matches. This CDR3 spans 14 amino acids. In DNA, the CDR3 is TGTGCCAGCTCACCATTAGCGGGAGCCAATGAGCAGTTCTTC. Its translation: CASSPLAGANEQFF.

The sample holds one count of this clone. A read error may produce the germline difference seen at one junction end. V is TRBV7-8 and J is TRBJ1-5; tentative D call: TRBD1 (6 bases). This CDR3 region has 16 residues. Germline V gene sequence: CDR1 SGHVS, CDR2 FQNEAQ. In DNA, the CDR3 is TGTGCCAGCAGCTTAAGGGGGAGGGTGAGCAATCAACCCCAGCATTTT. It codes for CASSLRGRVSNQPQHF.

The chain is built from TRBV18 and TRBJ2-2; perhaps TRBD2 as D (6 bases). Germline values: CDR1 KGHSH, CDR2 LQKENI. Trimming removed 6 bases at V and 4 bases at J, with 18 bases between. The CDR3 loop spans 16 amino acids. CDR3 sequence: CASSAGVAVSTGELFF. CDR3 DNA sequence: TGTGCCAGCTCTGCTGGGGTAGCGGTCTCCACCGGGGAGCTGTTTTTT.

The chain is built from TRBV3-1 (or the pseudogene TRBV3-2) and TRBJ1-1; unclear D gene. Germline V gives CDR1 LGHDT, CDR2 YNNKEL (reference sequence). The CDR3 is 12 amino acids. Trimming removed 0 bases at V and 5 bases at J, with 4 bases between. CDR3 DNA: TGTGCCAGCAGCCAAGATAAAACTGAAGCTTTCTTT. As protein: CASSQDKTEAFF.

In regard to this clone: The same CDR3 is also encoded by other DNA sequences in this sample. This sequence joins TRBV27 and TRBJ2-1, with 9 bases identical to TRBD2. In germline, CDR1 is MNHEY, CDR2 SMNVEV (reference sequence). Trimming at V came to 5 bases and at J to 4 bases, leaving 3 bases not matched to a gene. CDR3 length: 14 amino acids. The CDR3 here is CASSPLAGYNEQFF. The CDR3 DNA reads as TGTGCCAGCAGTCCTCTAGCGGGATACAATGAGCAGTTCTTC.

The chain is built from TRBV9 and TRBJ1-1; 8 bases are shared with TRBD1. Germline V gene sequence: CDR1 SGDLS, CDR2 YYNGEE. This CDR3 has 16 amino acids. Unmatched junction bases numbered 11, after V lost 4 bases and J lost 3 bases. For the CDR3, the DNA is TGTGCCAGCAGCAGTCGGACAGGGTGGTCGGACACTGAAGCTTTCTTT. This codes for CASSSRTGWSDTEAFF.

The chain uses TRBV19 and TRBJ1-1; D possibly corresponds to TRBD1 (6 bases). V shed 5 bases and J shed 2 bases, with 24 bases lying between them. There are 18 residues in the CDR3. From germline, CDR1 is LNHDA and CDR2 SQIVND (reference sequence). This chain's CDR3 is CASSPRRSWTALNTEAFF. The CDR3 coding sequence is TGTGCCAGTAGTCCTAGGCGGTCGTGGACAGCCCTTAACACTGAAGCTTTCTTT.

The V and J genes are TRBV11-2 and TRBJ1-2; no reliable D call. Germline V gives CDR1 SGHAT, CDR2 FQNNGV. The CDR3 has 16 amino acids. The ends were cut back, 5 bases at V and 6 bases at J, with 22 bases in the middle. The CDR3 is CASSPLRTGLSNGYTF. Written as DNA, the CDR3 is TGTGCCAGCAGCCCCTTAAGAACGGGGTTGAGTAATGGCTACACCTTC.

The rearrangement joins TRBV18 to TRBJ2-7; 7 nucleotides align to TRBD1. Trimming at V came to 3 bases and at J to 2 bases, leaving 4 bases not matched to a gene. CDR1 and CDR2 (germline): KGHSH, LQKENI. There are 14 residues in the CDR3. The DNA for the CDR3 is TGTGCCAGCTCACCGCTGACAGGGACCTACGAGCAGTACTTC. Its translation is CASSPLTGTYEQYF.

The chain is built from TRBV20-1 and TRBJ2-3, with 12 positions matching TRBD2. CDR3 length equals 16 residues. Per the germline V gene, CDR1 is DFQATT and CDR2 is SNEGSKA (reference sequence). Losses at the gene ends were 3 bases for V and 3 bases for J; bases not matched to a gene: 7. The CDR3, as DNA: TGCAGTGCTAGTGACCGACTAGCGGGAGTTACAGATACGCAGTATTTT. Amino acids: CSASDRLAGVTDTQYF.

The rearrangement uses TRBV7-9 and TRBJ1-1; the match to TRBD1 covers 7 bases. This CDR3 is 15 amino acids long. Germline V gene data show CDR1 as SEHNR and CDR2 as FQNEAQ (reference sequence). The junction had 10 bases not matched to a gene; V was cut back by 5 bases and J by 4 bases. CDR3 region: CASSPGDRESTEAFF. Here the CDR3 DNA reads TGTGCCAGCAGCCCCGGAGACAGGGAGAGCACTGAAGCTTTCTTT.

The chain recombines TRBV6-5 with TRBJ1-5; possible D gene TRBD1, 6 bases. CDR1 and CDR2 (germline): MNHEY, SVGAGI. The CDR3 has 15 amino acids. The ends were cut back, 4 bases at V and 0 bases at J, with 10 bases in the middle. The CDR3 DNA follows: TGTGCCAGCAGTTTGCAGGGGAATAGCAATCAGCCCCAGCATTTT. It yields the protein CASSLQGNSNQPQHF.

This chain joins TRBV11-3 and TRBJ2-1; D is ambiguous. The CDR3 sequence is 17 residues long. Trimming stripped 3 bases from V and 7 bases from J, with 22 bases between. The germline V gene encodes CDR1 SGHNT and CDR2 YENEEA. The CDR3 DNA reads TGTGCCAGCAGCTTCGAGGTCCAGTCTTTACCTGGGAATGAGCAGTTCTTC. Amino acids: CASSFEVQSLPGNEQFF. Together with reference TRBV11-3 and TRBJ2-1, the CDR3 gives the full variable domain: EAGVVQSPRYKIIEKKQPVAFWCNPISGHNTLYWYLQNLGQGPELLIRYENEEAVDDSQLPKDRFSAERLKGVDSTLKIQPAELGDSAVYLCASSFEVQSLPGNEQFFGPGTRLTVL.

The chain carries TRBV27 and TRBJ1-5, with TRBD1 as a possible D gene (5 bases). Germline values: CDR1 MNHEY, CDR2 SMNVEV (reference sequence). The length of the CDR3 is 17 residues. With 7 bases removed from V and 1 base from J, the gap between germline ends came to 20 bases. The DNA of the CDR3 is TGTGCCAGCAAACCGGGGGATCATGTTCGGAGCAATCAGCCCCAGCATTTT. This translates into CASKPGDHVRSNQPQHF.

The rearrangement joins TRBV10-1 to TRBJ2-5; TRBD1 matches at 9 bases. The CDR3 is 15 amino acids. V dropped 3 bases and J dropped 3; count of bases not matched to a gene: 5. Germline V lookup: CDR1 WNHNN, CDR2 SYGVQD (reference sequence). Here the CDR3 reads CASSDQGTGKETQYF. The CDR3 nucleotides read TGCGCCAGCAGTGATCAGGGGACAGGGAAAGAGACCCAGTACTTC.

CDR3 DNA: TGTGCCTGGGGACCCATTCGGACAGGGGGGTTGAGCAATCAGCCCCAGCATTTT. Residues: CAWGPIRTGGLSNQPQHF. The chain uses TRBV30 and TRBJ1-5; 10 bases line up with TRBD1. The CDR3 sequence is 18 residues long. CDR1 is GTSNPN and CDR2 is SVGIG in the germline V gene (reference sequence). J lost 1 base, V lost 5 bases, and 14 bases had no gene match.

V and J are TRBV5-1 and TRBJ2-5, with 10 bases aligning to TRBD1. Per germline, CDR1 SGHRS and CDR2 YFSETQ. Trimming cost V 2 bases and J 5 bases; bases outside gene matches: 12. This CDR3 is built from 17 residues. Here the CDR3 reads CASSFSPGTGARETQYF. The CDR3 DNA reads TGCGCCAGCAGCTTTTCACCCGGGACAGGGGCGAGGGAGACCCAGTACTTC.

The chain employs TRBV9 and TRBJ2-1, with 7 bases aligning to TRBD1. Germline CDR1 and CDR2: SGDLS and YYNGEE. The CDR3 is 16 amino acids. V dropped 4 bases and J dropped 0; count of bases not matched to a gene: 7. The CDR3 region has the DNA TGTGCCAGCAGCTTGAAGGGACAGTTCTCCTACAATGAGCAGTTCTTC. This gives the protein CASSLKGQFSYNEQFF.